Following are 3 T cell receptor beta chains from one sample sequenced in a study of tumor-infiltrating lymphocytes in primary liver carcinoma. Co-extraction yielded RNA and DNA from around 20-30 mg of unsorted bulk tissue. A constant-region primer primed TCR beta cDNA synthesis from 500 ng of total RNA. Libraries covering TCR beta were generated through three nested multiplex PCR rounds (using a slightly modified ARM-PCR). TRBV1-TRBV30 forward primers paired with a C-beta reverse primer drove the first two PCR rounds, approximately 11 cycles each. Via MiXCR, TCRdb re-called the multiplex PCR reads, giving one row per CDR3 protein. The table has 40,000 or so distinct CDR3 sequences, roughly 80% seen once. Sequencing was carried out using tumor-adjacent normal liver tissue. These receptors were taken from a middle-aged man with primary liver carcinoma and hepatitis B virus infection.

A note on this clonotype: The final CDR3 position lacks the conserved phenylalanine or tryptophan, pointing to a likely read error. This rearrangement joins TRBV6-5 to TRBJ2-3, with 12 bases fitting TRBD2. Germline V lookup: CDR1 MNHEY, CDR2 SVGAGI. The trim removed 7 bases at V and 6 bases at J, leaving 8 bases unmatched. CDR3 length: 15 residues. The CDR3 nucleotides are TGTGCCAGCAACCGAGGACTAGCGGGAATGGATACGCAGTATTAT. It specifies CASNRGLAGMDTQYY.

On this clonotype: Because the CDR3 is missing its conserved closing phenylalanine or tryptophan, this is likely a read error. CDR3 in DNA: TGTGCCATCCGTGACCCCCGGGGGTCCCAAGAGACCCAGTACTTA. The encoded protein is CAIRDPRGSQETQYL. The chain joins TRBV10-3 to TRBJ2-5, with D perhaps TRBD2 (6 bases). Germline V CDR1 and CDR2: ENHRY, SYGVKD. The CDR3 has 15 amino acids.

The J gene is TRBJ2-5, the V gene TRBV11-2; D possibly corresponds to TRBD2 (5 bases). CDR3 length: 14 amino acids. Germline V lookup: CDR1 SGHAT, CDR2 FQNNGV. The germline V and J ends were trimmed by 5 bases and 2 bases, with 12 bases remaining between them. CDR3 sequence: CASSRSGRQETQYF. CDR3 DNA: TGTGCCAGCAGCCGAAGCGGCCGTCAAGAGACCCAGTACTTC.